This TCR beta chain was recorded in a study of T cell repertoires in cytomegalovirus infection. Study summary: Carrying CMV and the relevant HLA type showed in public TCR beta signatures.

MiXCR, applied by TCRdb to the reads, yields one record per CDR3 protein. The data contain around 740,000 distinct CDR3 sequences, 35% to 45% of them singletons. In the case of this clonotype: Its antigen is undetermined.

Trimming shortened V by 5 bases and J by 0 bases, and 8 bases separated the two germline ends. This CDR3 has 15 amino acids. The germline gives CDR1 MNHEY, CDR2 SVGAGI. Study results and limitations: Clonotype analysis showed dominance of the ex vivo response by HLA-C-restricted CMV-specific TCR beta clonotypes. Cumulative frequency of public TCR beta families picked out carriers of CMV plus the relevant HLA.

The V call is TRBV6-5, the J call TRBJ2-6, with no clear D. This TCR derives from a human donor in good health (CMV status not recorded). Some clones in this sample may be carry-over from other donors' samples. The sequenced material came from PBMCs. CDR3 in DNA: TGTGCCAGCAGTACCCGGGTCTCTGGGGCCAACGTCCTGACTTTC. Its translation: CASSTRVSGANVLTF.